This entry lists 9 T cell receptor beta chains sequenced from one sample in a study of CD8+ T cells in alopecia areata. Extraction and reverse transcription of RNA yielded cDNA as the sequencing template. Method: immunoSEQ multiplex PCR; TCRdb's copy keeps in-frame clones and lacks some. The sample shows 120,000 to 150,000 clones, less than 75% of them seen only once. The sequencing sample was made of CD8+ T cells sorted from blood. Receptors were obtained from a human donor in good health.

J is TRBJ1-4 and V is TRBV13; D is perhaps TRBD1 (5 bases). Germline V gives CDR1 PRHDT, CDR2 FYEKMQ (reference sequence). V lost 3 bases and J 8 bases, leaving 16 bases between the germline ends. CDR3 length equals 15 residues. CDR3 bases: TGTGCCAGCAGCTTCACGCGGGGGGGAGAGGAAAAACTGTTTTTT. It codes for CASSFTRGGEEKLFF. Full variable domain (missing parts from reference TRBV13 and TRBJ1-4): AAGVIQSPRHLIKEKRETATLKCYPIPRHDTVYWYQQGPGQDPQFLISFYEKMQSDKGSIPDRFSAQQFSDYHSELNMSSLELGDSALYFCASSFTRGGEEKLFFGSGTQLSVL.

This clone was detected only a few times. The gene calls are TRBV7-8 and TRBJ1-5; 7 bases map to TRBD1. This CDR3 has 16 amino acids. V lost 1 base to trimming and J lost 4 bases; unmatched junction nucleotides: 7. Germline V lookup: CDR1 SGHVS, CDR2 FQNEAQ. This CDR3 is CASSLEWQGGNQPQHF. The CDR3 DNA reads TGTGCCAGCAGCTTAGAGTGGCAGGGGGGGAATCAGCCCCAGCATTTT.

Only a few counts were recorded for this clone. This chain connects TRBV28 to TRBJ2-7, with 9 positions matching TRBD1. The junction had 1 base not matched to a gene; V was cut back by 7 bases and J by 3 bases. This CDR3 is 12 amino acids long. Germline assignment: CDR1 MDHEN and CDR2 SYDVKM. CDR3 nucleotide sequence: TGTGCCAGCATGGGACAGGGCTACGAGCAGTACTTC. Residues: CASMGQGYEQYF.

In this sample, this clone turned up a few times. The chain is built from TRBV11-2 and TRBJ2-1; possible D gene TRBD2, 5 bases. V was cut by 3 bases and J by 3 bases, with 6 bases left in between. The CDR3 contains 13 residues. Germline-derived CDR1 and CDR2 are SGHAT and FQNNGV. CDR3: CASSLGVYNEQFF. CDR3 DNA sequence: TGTGCCAGCAGCTTGGGAGTCTACAATGAGCAGTTCTTC.

The V call is TRBV29-1, the J call TRBJ2-1, with 11 positions matching TRBD2. The trim removed 7 bases at V and 5 bases at J, leaving 10 bases unmatched. This CDR3 is 15 amino acids long. In germline, CDR1 is SQVTM, CDR2 ANQGSEA. The CDR3 DNA reads TGCAGCGCCTTACCGACTAGCGGGATGAACAATGAGCAGTTCTTC. The encoded protein is CSALPTSGMNNEQFF.

V usage is TRBV19 and J usage is TRBJ2-7, with 7 nucleotides matching TRBD1. V shed 1 base, J shed 3 bases, and the junction held 6 bases outside the gene matches. This CDR3 has 15 residues. CDR1 and CDR2 from the germline V gene are LNHDA and SQIVND (reference sequence). The chain's CDR3 is CASSIVPGQNYEQYF. The CDR3 nucleotides are TGTGCCAGTAGTATAGTACCGGGACAGAACTACGAGCAGTACTTC.

The chain employs TRBV6-1 and TRBJ2-7; no reliable D call. Trimming took 6 bases from V and 0 from J, leaving 6 bases between them. Germline assignment: CDR1 MNHNS and CDR2 SASEGT. The CDR3 contains 12 residues. CDR3 loop: CASSPPSYEQYF. The CDR3 DNA reads as TGTGCCAGCAGCCCACCCTCCTACGAGCAGTACTTC.

The chain has TRBV7-9 and TRBJ2-1; unclear D gene. The CDR3 is 14 amino acids. Looked up from germline, CDR1 is SEHNR and CDR2 is FQNEAQ (reference sequence). V lost 1 base and J 5 bases, leaving 9 bases between the germline ends. CDR3 loop: CASSLGAQDNEQFF. The CDR3 nucleotides read TGTGCCAGCAGCTTAGGCGCCCAAGACAATGAGCAGTTCTTC.

The chain uses TRBV6-5 and TRBJ2-7; a weak D match, TRBD2 (5 bases). This CDR3 region has 12 residues. The germline gives CDR1 MNHEY, CDR2 SVGAGI. The V end lost 5 bases, the J end lost 7 bases, and 12 bases lay between the germline ends. CDR3 DNA sequence: TGTGCCAGCAGTCTGACTAAGACTGAGCAGTACTTC. The encoded protein is CASSLTKTEQYF.